Listed here are 21 T cell receptor beta chains from one sample, sequenced in a study of blood T cell repertoires in COVID-19. Clones were sequenced by immunoSEQ multiplex PCR, and TCRdb holds only the in-frame ones, with some missing. The sample has 55,000 to 65,000 clones, approximately 75% seen once. Sequencing input: peripheral blood. These receptors all come from a man aged 55-75 years with COVID-19, enrolled during active disease.

This clone was observed a single time. The chain uses TRBV2 and TRBJ2-1, with D maybe TRBD2 (7 bases). The germline V and J ends were trimmed by 7 bases and 7 bases, with 17 bases remaining between them. The CDR3 runs to 14 residues. Germline CDR1 reads SNHLY; CDR2 reads FYNNEI. Here the CDR3 reads CASTWRGPRNEQFF. The CDR3 DNA is TGTGCCAGCACTTGGCGGGGGCCGCGGAATGAGCAGTTCTTC.

The V gene is TRBV4-3, the J gene TRBJ2-2; 9 nucleotides match TRBD2. J lost 6 bases, V lost 2 bases, and 7 bases had no gene match. Germline values: CDR1 LGHNA, CDR2 YSLEER. The CDR3 runs 16 residues. CDR3 coding DNA: TGCGCCAGCAGCCAACCGGGACTAGCATTTTCCGGGGAGCTGTTTTTT. The encoded protein is CASSQPGLAFSGELFF.

The chain carries TRBV5-1 and TRBJ1-2, with D unresolved. The CDR3 is 15 residues long. Germline CDR1 SGHRS, CDR2 YFSETQ. V shed 0 bases and J shed 8 bases, with 17 bases lying between them. CDR3 protein: CASSLADTRSGGYTF. The CDR3 DNA reads as TGCGCCAGCAGCTTGGCCGATACTAGGAGTGGAGGCTACACCTTC.

The chain links TRBV20-1 to TRBJ2-1, with TRBD2 identical over 7 bases. The CDR3 contains 15 residues. Germline loops: CDR1 DFQATT, CDR2 SNEGSKA (reference sequence). V lost 3 bases and J lost 7; bases outside the gene matches: 12. The CDR3 loop is CSASSVAGPGNEQFF. The CDR3 nucleotides are TGCAGTGCTAGTTCCGTAGCGGGCCCGGGGAATGAGCAGTTCTTC.

This chain joins TRBV7-8 and TRBJ1-3; D is uncertain. Trimming removed 1 base from V and 4 bases from J, with 8 bases in between. Germline CDR1 is SGHVS and CDR2 is FQNEAQ. There are 14 residues in the CDR3. The CDR3: CASSLVDSGNTIYF. The CDR3 DNA reads TGTGCCAGCAGCTTAGTTGACTCAGGAAACACCATATATTTT.

This clone was detected once. This rearrangement joins TRBV11-2 to TRBJ2-2; unclear D gene. CDR1 is SGHAT and CDR2 is FQNNGV in the germline V gene. V was cut by 3 bases and J by 6 bases, with 8 bases left in between. CDR3 length: 13 amino acids. The CDR3: CASSFLLAGELFF. The DNA for the CDR3 is TGTGCCAGCAGCTTCCTTTTAGCCGGGGAGCTGTTTTTT.

The CDR3 nucleotides are TGTGCCAGCAGTTGGGGTGGCGGGAGGAGCACAGATACGCAGTATTTT. The encoded protein is CASSWGGGRSTDTQYF. V is TRBV27 and J is TRBJ2-3; TRBD2 matches 8 bases. V dropped 4 bases and J dropped 0; count of bases not matched to a gene: 6. Germline assignment: CDR1 MNHEY and CDR2 SMNVEV (reference sequence). The CDR3 loop spans 16 amino acids.

This clone was detected a few times. This chain connects TRBV10-2 to TRBJ2-7; 9 bases are shared with TRBD2. V dropped 2 bases and J dropped 0; count of bases not matched to a gene: 2. The CDR3 is 15 amino acids. Germline V CDR1 and CDR2: WSHSY, SAAADI. The CDR3 reads CASSEISGGSYEQYF. In DNA, the CDR3 is TGCGCCAGCAGTGAGATTAGCGGGGGCTCCTACGAGCAGTACTTC.

This clone was detected a few times. V and J are TRBV7-9 and TRBJ2-1, with 13 bases fitting TRBD2. Trimming took 5 bases from V and 7 from J; bases not matched to a gene: 5. Per germline, CDR1 SEHNR and CDR2 FQNEAQ (reference sequence). The CDR3 totals 15 residues. DNA for the CDR3: TGTGCCAGCAGCAGACTAGCGGGGGGTAATAATGAGCAGTTCTTC. Protein product: CASSRLAGGNNEQFF.

The gene calls are TRBV5-1 and TRBJ2-2, with D perhaps matching TRBD1 (6 bases). CDR1 and CDR2 from the germline V gene are SGHRS and YFSETQ. The CDR3 sequence is 15 residues long. V dropped 0 bases and J dropped 7 bases, with 13 bases sitting between them. The CDR3 DNA is TGCGCCAGCAGCTTGGAAGGGGGATCGAGCGGGGAGCTGTTTTTT. Residues: CASSLEGGSSGELFF.

This chain joins TRBV6-2 or TRBV6-3 and TRBJ2-3; maybe TRBD1 (6 bases). This CDR3 comprises 11 residues. Trimming took 5 bases from V and 6 from J, leaving 6 bases between them. Germline V gene data show CDR1 as MNHEY and CDR2 as SVGEGT. In DNA form, the CDR3 reads TGTGCCAGCAGTGACAGGGATACGCAGTATTTT. It encodes CASSDRDTQYF.

The chain employs TRBV20-1 and TRBJ2-7; D is possibly TRBD1 (6 bases). V lost 3 bases and J 1 base, leaving 16 bases between the germline ends. The CDR3 spans 15 residues. Per the germline V gene, CDR1 is DFQATT and CDR2 is SNEGSKA (reference sequence). In DNA, the CDR3 is TGCAGTGCTAGTTCCCCCGGGACACCGTCCTACGAGCAGTACTTC. Translating it yields CSASSPGTPSYEQYF.

The J gene is TRBJ1-1, the V gene TRBV11-2; D ambiguous. Germline V gives CDR1 SGHAT, CDR2 FQNNGV. V was trimmed by 2 bases and J by 7 bases, leaving 8 bases between them. CDR3 size: 12 residues. CDR3 in amino acids: CASSLTGIEAFF. The CDR3 DNA follows: TGTGCCAGCAGCTTAACGGGGATTGAAGCTTTCTTT.

DNA for the CDR3: TGTGCCAGCAGCTTAATCGGGGACACTGAAGCTTTCTTT. Translated, it gives CASSLIGDTEAFF. V is TRBV11-3 and J is TRBJ1-1; D gene uncertain. The CDR3 contains 13 residues. Trimming removed 2 bases from V and 3 bases from J, with 7 bases in between. Germline V gene sequence: CDR1 SGHNT, CDR2 YENEEA.

The V and J genes are TRBV7-9 and TRBJ1-1, with a weak D call TRBD1 (6 bases). CDR3 length: 15 residues. Trimming pared 1 base from V and 0 bases from J, leaving 9 bases between. Germline CDR1 SEHNR, CDR2 FQNEAQ (reference sequence). The CDR3 loop reads CASSLGGHMNTEAFF. CDR3 nucleotide sequence: TGTGCCAGCAGCTTAGGGGGACACATGAACACTGAAGCTTTCTTT.

V and J are TRBV5-1 and TRBJ2-6, with TRBD1 identical over 9 bases. The germline V gene has CDR1 SGHRS and CDR2 YFSETQ. This CDR3 has 19 residues. V was clipped by 3 bases and J by 1 base; unmatched bases: 11. CDR3 residues: CASSSQGQGINSGANVLTF. The CDR3 region has the DNA TGCGCCAGCAGCTCCCAAGGACAGGGGATTAATTCTGGGGCCAACGTCCTGACTTTC.

The gene calls are TRBV19 and TRBJ2-1; D not resolved. Trimming shortened V by 5 bases and J by 0 bases, and 8 bases separated the two germline ends. The germline gives CDR1 LNHDA, CDR2 SQIVND (reference sequence). The CDR3 contains 14 residues. CDR3 in DNA: TGTGCCAGTAGTGAGCGTGGCTCCTACAATGAGCAGTTCTTC. Protein: CASSERGSYNEQFF.

This clone was recorded once. This chain links TRBV10-1 with TRBJ1-4; 7 nucleotides agree with TRBD1. The trim removed 3 bases at V and 5 bases at J, leaving 6 bases unmatched. The CDR3 totals 15 residues. Looked up from germline, CDR1 is WNHNN and CDR2 is SYGVQD (reference sequence). The CDR3 loop is CASSEGGPTNEKLFF. DNA of the CDR3: TGCGCCAGCAGTGAAGGGGGCCCCACGAATGAAAAACTGTTTTTT.

The genes are TRBV3-1 (or the pseudogene TRBV3-2) and TRBJ2-1; 8 bases align to TRBD2. J lost 1 base, V lost 3 bases, and 5 bases had no gene match. This CDR3 has 16 residues. The V gene's germline CDR1 is LGHDT and CDR2 YNNKEL (reference sequence). The CDR3 sequence is CASSQFSGGSYNEQFF. The CDR3 nucleotides are TGTGCCAGCAGCCAGTTCAGCGGGGGTTCCTACAATGAGCAGTTCTTC.

The rearrangement joins TRBV27 to TRBJ2-7, with a weak D call TRBD2 (5 bases). Germline loops: CDR1 MNHEY, CDR2 SMNVEV (reference sequence). There are 18 residues in the CDR3. V lost 5 bases to trimming and J lost 2 bases, with 25 bases between them. The CDR3 region is CASSPKALGLSATYEQYF. CDR3 coding DNA: TGTGCCAGCAGTCCCAAAGCCCTCGGACTTTCTGCGACCTACGAGCAGTACTTC.

The chain has TRBV11-2 and TRBJ2-7, with D possibly matching TRBD2 (5 bases). The ends were cut back, 5 bases at V and 5 bases at J, with 10 bases in the middle. This CDR3 comprises 12 residues. Germline V gene sequence: CDR1 SGHAT, CDR2 FQNNGV. For the CDR3, the DNA is TGTGCCAGCAGCCCAGCCGGGGACGAGCAGTACTTC. Translation gives CASSPAGDEQYF.